This T cell receptor (beta chain) was documented in a study of cytomegalovirus exposure and HLA in healthy donors. Profiled with immunoSEQ multiplex PCR; TCRdb holds only in-frame clones, not every one. The repertoire has over 200,000 clones, around 80% of them found once; the top ten carry more than 13%. There are 15 residues in the CDR3. Trimming removed 0 bases from V and 4 bases from J, with 12 bases in between. Germline CDR1 and CDR2: MGHRA and YSYEKL. The J gene is TRBJ2-5, the V gene TRBV4-1; D gene uncertain. The TCR comes from a woman in her twenties or thirties in good health and CMV-seropositive. Source material: PBMCs. The CDR3 loop reads CASSQDPLTRETQYF. The CDR3, as DNA: TGCGCCAGCAGCCAAGATCCCTTGACGAGAGAGACCCAGTACTTC.